Listed here are 20 T cell receptor beta chains from one sample, sequenced in a study of graft-versus-host responses after intestinal transplantation. Assay used: immunoSEQ multiplex PCR; TCRdb lists only in-frame clones, some missing. The sample yields tens of thousands of clones, under 90% seen once. Intraepithelial plus lamina propria lymphocytes were released by processing graft tissue. This specimen was ileum tissue, taken roughly 54 weeks after transplant. The receptors here all came from a human patient who received an intestinal transplant, so some T cells may come from the graft donor.

This chain uses TRBV6-4 with TRBJ2-1, with D hard to call. Germline V gene data show CDR1 as MRHNA and CDR2 as SNTAGT. V gave up 0 bases and J gave up 5 bases, with 5 bases separating them. The CDR3 covers 13 residues. CDR3 sequence: CASSDSEHNEQFF. CDR3 sequence (DNA): TGTGCCAGCAGTGACTCGGAGCACAATGAGCAGTTCTTC.

The chain is built from TRBV7-2 and TRBJ2-7; D remains unclear. This CDR3 has 12 amino acids. The V end lost 5 bases, the J end lost 6 bases, and 11 bases lay between the germline ends. The germline gives CDR1 SGHTA, CDR2 FQGNSA. The CDR3 sequence: CASSPQTSEQYF. The CDR3 DNA sequence: TGTGCCAGCAGCCCCCAGACCTCCGAGCAGTACTTC.

This clone was observed once. This CDR3 is CASSLRDSYEQYF. The CDR3 bases are TGTGCCAGCAGTCTCCGGGACTCCTACGAGCAGTACTTC. V usage is TRBV28 and J usage is TRBJ2-7; the D gene is possibly TRBD2 (5 bases). The germline CDR1 and CDR2 sequences are MDHEN and SYDVKM. The germline V and J ends were trimmed by 5 bases and 0 bases, with 8 bases remaining between them. The CDR3 contains 13 residues.

The chain carries TRBV4-1 and TRBJ1-2; D is uncertain. Germline lookup yields CDR1 MGHRA and CDR2 YSYEKL. V shed 1 base and J shed 5 bases, with 8 bases lying between them. The CDR3 extends over 13 amino acids. In nucleotides, the CDR3 is TGCGCCAGCAGCCAAGTCCCGATTTATGGCTACACCTTC. This codes for CASSQVPIYGYTF.

The V gene is TRBV7-9, the J gene TRBJ2-1; D is unresolved. This CDR3 has 12 amino acids. Germline lookup yields CDR1 SEHNR and CDR2 FQNEAQ (reference sequence). V lost 1 base and J 10 bases, leaving 8 bases between the germline ends. Here the CDR3 DNA reads TGTGCCAGCAGCTTAGTTGGCAGGGAGCAGTTCTTC. It yields the protein CASSLVGREQFF.

The rearrangement links TRBV28 to TRBJ2-7; TRBD2 matches at 13 bases. The CDR3 runs 19 residues. Germline V gene sequence: CDR1 MDHEN, CDR2 SYDVKM. J lost 2 bases, V lost 2 bases, and 12 bases had no gene match. CDR3 sequence reads: CASSLGPLAGGNPTYEQYF. Here the CDR3 DNA reads TGTGCCAGCAGTTTAGGCCCACTAGCGGGAGGGAACCCAACCTACGAGCAGTACTTC.

This rearrangement joins TRBV11-1 to TRBJ2-5; unclear D gene. The CDR3 extends over 12 amino acids. Trimming removed 4 bases from V and 5 bases from J, with 8 bases in between. CDR1 and CDR2 from the germline V gene are SGHAT and FQDESV (reference sequence). The CDR3 DNA follows: TGTGCCAGCAGCTATTCGGGCGAGACCCAGTACTTC. This translates into CASSYSGETQYF.

This clone was seen more than once but under ten times. The CDR3 region has the DNA TGTGCCAGCAGCTCTCCGGGACAGGGGGTGACAGATACGCAGTATTTT. Amino acids: CASSSPGQGVTDTQYF. The rearrangement links TRBV11-2 to TRBJ2-3; 11 bases fit TRBD1. The trim removed 4 bases at V and 3 bases at J, leaving 6 bases unmatched. The CDR3 covers 16 residues. The germline gives CDR1 SGHAT, CDR2 FQNNGV.

The chain recombines TRBV25-1 with TRBJ2-5; D possibly corresponds to TRBD2 (6 bases). V lost 7 bases and J 2 bases, leaving 11 bases between the germline ends. This CDR3 is built from 13 residues. Germline assignment: CDR1 MGHDK and CDR2 SYGVNS. In nucleotides, the CDR3 is TGTGCCAGCAAGTTGGCGGGGCAAGAGACCCAGTACTTC. It specifies CASKLAGQETQYF.

V is TRBV5-1 and J is TRBJ2-3, with D possibly matching TRBD2 (5 bases). This CDR3 region has 12 residues. Germline V gene sequence: CDR1 SGHRS, CDR2 YFSETQ. Deletions cut 4 bases from V and 5 bases from J, with 8 bases between. The CDR3 DNA sequence: TGCGCCAGCAGCCTCCGGGGAGATACGCAGTATTTT. Translated: CASSLRGDTQYF.

The genes are TRBV18 and TRBJ2-7, with 9 positions matching TRBD1. This CDR3 is built from 14 residues. Per germline, CDR1 KGHSH and CDR2 LQKENI. V lost 1 base to trimming and J lost 6 bases; unmatched junction nucleotides: 4. CDR3 DNA: TGTGCCAGCTCACCACGGGACAGGGATGCCGAGCAGTACTTC. Translation gives CASSPRDRDAEQYF.

This chain joins TRBV10-2 and TRBJ2-1; D is possibly TRBD2 (6 bases). Germline CDR1 and CDR2: WSHSY and SAAADI. The CDR3 totals 11 residues. V lost 2 bases, J lost 15 bases, and 11 bases lay in between. In nucleotides, the CDR3 is TGCGCCAGCAGTGAGAATGCGGGGCCGTTCTTC. Translating it yields CASSENAGPFF.

V usage is TRBV15 and J usage is TRBJ2-7; 11 positions match TRBD2. This CDR3 is 14 amino acids long. V trimming: 0 bases; J trimming: 5 bases; junction bases outside the gene matches: 0. Per the germline V gene, CDR1 is LNHNV and CDR2 is YYDKDF (reference sequence). As DNA, the CDR3 is TGTGCCACCAGCAGAGAACTAGCGGGGGACGAGCAGTACTTC. This codes for CATSRELAGDEQYF.

The rearrangement joins TRBV25-1 to TRBJ1-2; D is uncertain. V lost 3 bases and J lost 4, with 12 bases in between. Germline-derived CDR1 and CDR2 are MGHDK and SYGVNS. The CDR3 is made up of 14 amino acids. The CDR3 here is CASSESGSGYGYTF. CDR3 in DNA: TGTGCCAGCAGTGAGTCGGGGAGCGGCTATGGCTACACCTTC.

The genes are TRBV28 and TRBJ2-7; TRBD1 might be the D (5 bases). The V and J ends lost 7 bases and 6 bases respectively, with 22 bases between them. CDR3 length equals 15 residues. Germline V gene lookup returns CDR1 MDHEN and CDR2 SYDVKM. CDR3 sequence: CASTQRTRGESEQYF. The CDR3 nucleotides are TGTGCCAGCACCCAAAGGACACGAGGAGAGTCCGAGCAGTACTTC.

The rearrangement joins TRBV7-6 to TRBJ2-3; D remains ambiguous. V was pared by 3 bases and J by 2 bases, with 9 bases between. The germline CDR1 and CDR2 sequences are SGHVS and FNYEAQ. The CDR3 consists of 14 residues. The CDR3 loop reads CASSFRLDTDTQYF. The CDR3, as DNA: TGTGCCAGCAGCTTTCGTCTAGACACAGATACGCAGTATTTT.

This clone was counted once. The chain recombines TRBV18 with TRBJ2-5; D possibly corresponds to TRBD1 (6 bases). The J call is uncertain, as TRBJ2-7 better fits the DNA end. Germline loops: CDR1 KGHSH, CDR2 LQKENI. The CDR3 is 14 amino acids. CDR3 sequence (DNA): TGTGCCAGCTCACCAGGGACATCCGGCTACGAGCAGTACTTC. It specifies CASSPGTSGYEQYF.

The chain is built from TRBV6-1 and TRBJ2-3; the D gene is possibly TRBD2 (6 bases). The CDR3 sequence is 13 residues long. Germline CDR1 and CDR2: MNHNS and SASEGT. Trimming left V 2 bases short and J 7 bases short, with 10 bases between. The CDR3 reads CASSERDFHTQYF. The CDR3 DNA is TGTGCCAGCAGTGAAAGGGACTTCCATACGCAGTATTTT.

The chain links TRBV11-2 to TRBJ2-5; 12 bases are a match to TRBD2. The ends lost 4 bases at V and 4 bases at J; junction bases unmatched: 10. CDR3 length equals 17 residues. CDR1 SGHAT and CDR2 FQNNGV come from the germline V gene. This chain's CDR3 is CASSSAGLAGGRETQYF. CDR3 nucleotide sequence: TGTGCCAGCAGCTCCGCGGGCCTAGCGGGGGGGCGAGAGACCCAGTACTTC.

The V gene is TRBV5-1, the J gene TRBJ1-2, with 8 bases aligning to TRBD1. Germline CDR1 reads SGHRS; CDR2 reads YFSETQ. The J segment lost 8 bases and the V segment lost 7 bases, leaving 16 bases of the junction unmatched. The CDR3 sequence is 15 residues long. The CDR3 DNA is TGCGCCAGCGGCCAGACAGGGGCGGAGTTGAAAGGCTACACCTTC. Encoded protein: CASGQTGAELKGYTF.